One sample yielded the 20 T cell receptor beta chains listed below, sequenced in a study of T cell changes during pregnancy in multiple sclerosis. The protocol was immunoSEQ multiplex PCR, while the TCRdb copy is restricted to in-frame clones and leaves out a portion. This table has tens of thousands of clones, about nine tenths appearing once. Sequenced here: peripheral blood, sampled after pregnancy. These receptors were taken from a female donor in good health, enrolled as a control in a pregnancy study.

The CDR3 DNA sequence: TGCGCCAGCAGCCGACAGGTTCTTCCGCCGGAGACCCAGTACTTC. Translation gives CASSRQVLPPETQYF. The chain combines TRBV4-3 with TRBJ2-5, with D perhaps TRBD1 (6 bases). The CDR3 sequence is 15 residues long. Germline CDR1 is LGHNA and CDR2 is YSLEER. With 4 bases removed from V and 5 bases from J, the gap between germline ends came to 17 bases.

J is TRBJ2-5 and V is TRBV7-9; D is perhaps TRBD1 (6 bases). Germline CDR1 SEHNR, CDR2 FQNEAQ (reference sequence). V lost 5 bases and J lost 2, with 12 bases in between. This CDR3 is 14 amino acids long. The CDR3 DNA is TGTGCCAGCAGCCGGGATACAGGGCAAGAGACCCAGTACTTC. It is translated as CASSRDTGQETQYF.

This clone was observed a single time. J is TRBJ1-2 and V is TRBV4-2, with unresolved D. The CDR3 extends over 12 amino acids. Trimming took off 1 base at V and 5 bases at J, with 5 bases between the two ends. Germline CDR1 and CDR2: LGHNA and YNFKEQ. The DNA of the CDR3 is TGTGCCAGCAGCCAAGTCAATTATGGCTACACCTTC. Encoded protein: CASSQVNYGYTF.

CDR3 region: CASSQRAGWTGELFF. The CDR3 coding sequence is TGCGCCAGCAGCCAAAGGGCAGGGTGGACCGGGGAGCTGTTTTTT. J is TRBJ2-2 and V is TRBV4-1; weak D call: TRBD1 (5 bases). The germline V gene encodes CDR1 MGHRA and CDR2 YSYEKL. With 2 bases removed from V and 5 bases from J, the gap between germline ends came to 12 bases. CDR3 length: 15 amino acids.

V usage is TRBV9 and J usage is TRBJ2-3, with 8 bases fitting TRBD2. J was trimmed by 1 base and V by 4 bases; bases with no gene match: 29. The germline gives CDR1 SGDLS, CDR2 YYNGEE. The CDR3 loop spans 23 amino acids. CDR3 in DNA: TGTGCCAGCAGCCCCCGGGGGACGGGGGGGGCCAGCCACAGAGGTACAGGCACAGATACGCAGTATTTT. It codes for CASSPRGTGGASHRGTGTDTQYF. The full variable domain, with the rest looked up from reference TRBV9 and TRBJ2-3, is DSGVTQTPKHLITATGQRVTLRCSPRSGDLSVYWYQQSLDQGLQFLIQYYNGEERAKGNILERFSAQQFPDLHSELNLSSLELGDSALYFCASSPRGTGGASHRGTGTDTQYFGPGTRLTVL.

The CDR3 nucleotides read TGTGCCAGCAGCTTCGGACGGGAACGGCCCCAGCATTTT. Translation: CASSFGRERPQHF. The rearrangement uses TRBV5-6 and TRBJ1-5; no clear D gene. This CDR3 spans 13 amino acids. Germline lookup yields CDR1 SGHDT and CDR2 YYEEEE. V was shortened by 2 bases and J by 9 bases, with 12 bases between the two germline ends.

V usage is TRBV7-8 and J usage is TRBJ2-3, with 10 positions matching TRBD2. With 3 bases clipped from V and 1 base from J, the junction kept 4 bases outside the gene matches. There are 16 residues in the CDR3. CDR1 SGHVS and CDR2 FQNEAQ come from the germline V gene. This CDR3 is CASSLALAGGTDTQYF. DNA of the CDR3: TGTGCCAGCAGCTTGGCTCTAGCGGGGGGCACAGATACGCAGTATTTT.

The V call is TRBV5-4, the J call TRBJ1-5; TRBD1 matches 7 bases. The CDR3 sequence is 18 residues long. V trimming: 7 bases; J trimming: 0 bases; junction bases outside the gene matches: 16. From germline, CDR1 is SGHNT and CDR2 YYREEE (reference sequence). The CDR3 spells CASGRLGTAYFSNQPQHF. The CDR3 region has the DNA TGTGCCAGCGGAAGACTCGGGACAGCCTATTTTAGCAATCAGCCCCAGCATTTT.

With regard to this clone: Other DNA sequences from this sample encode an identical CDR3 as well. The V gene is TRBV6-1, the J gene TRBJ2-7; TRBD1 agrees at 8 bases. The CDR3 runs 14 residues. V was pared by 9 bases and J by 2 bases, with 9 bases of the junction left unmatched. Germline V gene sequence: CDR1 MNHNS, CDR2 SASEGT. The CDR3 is CASIWAGGTYEQYF. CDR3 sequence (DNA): TGTGCCAGTATCTGGGCAGGGGGCACCTACGAGCAGTACTTC.

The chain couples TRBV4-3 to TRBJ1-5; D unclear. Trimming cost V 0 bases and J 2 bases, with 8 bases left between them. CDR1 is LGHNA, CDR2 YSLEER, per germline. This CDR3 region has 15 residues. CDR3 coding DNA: TGCGCCAGCAGCCAAGAGTATCCCGGCAATCAGCCCCAGCATTTT. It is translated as CASSQEYPGNQPQHF.

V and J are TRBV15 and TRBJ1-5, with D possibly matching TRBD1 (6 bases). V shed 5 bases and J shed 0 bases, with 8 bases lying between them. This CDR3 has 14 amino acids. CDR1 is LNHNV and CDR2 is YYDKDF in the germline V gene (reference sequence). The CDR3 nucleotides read TGTGCCACCAGCGGGACACATAGCAATCAGCCCCAGCATTTT. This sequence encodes CATSGTHSNQPQHF.

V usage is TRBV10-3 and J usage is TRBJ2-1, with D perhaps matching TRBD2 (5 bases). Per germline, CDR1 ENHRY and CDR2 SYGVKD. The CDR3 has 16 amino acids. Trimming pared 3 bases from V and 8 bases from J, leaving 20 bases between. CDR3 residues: CAISDPRLARVHEQFF. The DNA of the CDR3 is TGTGCCATCAGTGACCCCCGCCTAGCTCGCGTCCATGAGCAGTTCTTC.

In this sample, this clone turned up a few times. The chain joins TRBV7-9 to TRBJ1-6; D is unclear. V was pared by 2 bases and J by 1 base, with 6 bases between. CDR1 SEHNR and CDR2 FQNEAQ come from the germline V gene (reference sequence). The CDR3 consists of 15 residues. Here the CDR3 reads CASSLPGSYNSPLHF. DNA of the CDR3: TGTGCCAGCAGCTTACCGGGGTCCTATAATTCACCCCTCCACTTT.

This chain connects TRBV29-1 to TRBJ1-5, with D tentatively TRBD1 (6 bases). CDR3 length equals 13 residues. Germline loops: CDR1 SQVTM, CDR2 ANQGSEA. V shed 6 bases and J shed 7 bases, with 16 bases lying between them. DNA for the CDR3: TGCAGCGTAGAACAGGGTAAGGGCCAGCCCCAGCATTTT. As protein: CSVEQGKGQPQHF.

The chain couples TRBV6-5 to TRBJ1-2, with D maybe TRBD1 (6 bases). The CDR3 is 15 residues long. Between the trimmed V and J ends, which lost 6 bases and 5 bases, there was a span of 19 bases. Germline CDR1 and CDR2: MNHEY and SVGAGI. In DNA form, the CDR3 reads TGTGCCAGCAGCAAAGGGACACCGGTCGGGTATGGCTACACCTTC. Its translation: CASSKGTPVGYGYTF.

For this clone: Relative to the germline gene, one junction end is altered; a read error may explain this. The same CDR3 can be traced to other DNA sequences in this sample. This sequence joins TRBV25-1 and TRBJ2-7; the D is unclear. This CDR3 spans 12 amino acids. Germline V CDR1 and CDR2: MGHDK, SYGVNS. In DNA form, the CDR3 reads TGCGCCAGCAGTGAATATCGCTACGAGCAGTACTTC. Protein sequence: CASSEYRYEQYF.

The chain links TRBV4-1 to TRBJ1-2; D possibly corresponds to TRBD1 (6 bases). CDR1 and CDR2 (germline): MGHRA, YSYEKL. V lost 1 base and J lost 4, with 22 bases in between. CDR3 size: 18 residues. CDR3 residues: CASSQGSFKGGNVYGYTF. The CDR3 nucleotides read TGCGCCAGCAGCCAAGGATCCTTCAAAGGGGGAAACGTCTATGGCTACACCTTC.

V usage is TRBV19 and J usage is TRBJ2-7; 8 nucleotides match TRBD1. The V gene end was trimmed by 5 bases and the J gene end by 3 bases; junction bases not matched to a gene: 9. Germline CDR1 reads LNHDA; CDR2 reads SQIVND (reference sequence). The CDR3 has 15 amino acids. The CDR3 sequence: CASSPQGQAIYEQYF. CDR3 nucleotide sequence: TGTGCCAGTAGTCCCCAGGGACAGGCCATCTACGAGCAGTACTTC.

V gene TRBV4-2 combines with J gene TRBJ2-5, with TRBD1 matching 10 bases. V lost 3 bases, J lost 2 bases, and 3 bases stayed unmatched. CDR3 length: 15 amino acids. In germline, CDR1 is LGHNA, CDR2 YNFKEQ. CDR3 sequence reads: CASSQGTGAQETQYF. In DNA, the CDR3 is TGTGCCAGCAGCCAGGGGACAGGGGCTCAAGAGACCCAGTACTTC.

Here the CDR3 reads CASSQRQGGYEKLFF. CDR3 nucleotides: TGTGCCAGCAGCCAGAGACAGGGCGGGTATGAAAAACTGTTTTTT. This chain uses TRBV7-8 with TRBJ1-4; 7 nucleotides line up with TRBD1. The CDR3 consists of 15 residues. Germline CDR1 reads SGHVS; CDR2 reads FQNEAQ. V lost 5 bases, J lost 6 bases, and 9 bases stayed unmatched. Variable domain in full (rest from reference TRBV7-8 and TRBJ1-4): GAGVSQSPRYKVAKRGQDVALRCDPISGHVSLFWYQQALGQGPEFLTYFQNEAQLDKSGLPSDRFFAERPEGSVSTLKIQRTQQEDSAVYLCASSQRQGGYEKLFFGSGTQLSVL.